This T cell receptor beta chain derives from a study of blood T cell repertoires in COVID-19. Germline V lookup: CDR1 MNHEY, CDR2 SVGAGI. Trimming took 6 bases from V and 1 from J, leaving 10 bases between them. The CDR3 consists of 14 residues. The protocol was immunoSEQ multiplex PCR, while the TCRdb copy is restricted to in-frame clones and leaves out a portion. The sample lists roughly 180,000 clones, around four fifths seen once, with 12% in the top ten. This receptor was obtained from a man aged 40-49 years who had recovered from COVID-19. V and J are TRBV6-5 and TRBJ1-5, with D perhaps TRBD1 (6 bases). Sequencing input: PBMCs or T cells enriched from blood (not recorded which). In nucleotides, the CDR3 is TGTGCCAGCAGACAAGGGGGAAGCAATCAGCCCCAGCATTTT. Its translation is CASRQGGSNQPQHF.